These 10 T cell receptor beta chains were sequenced from one sample in a study of blood T cell repertoires in COVID-19. The assay was immunoSEQ multiplex PCR, and TCRdb's table has in-frame clones only and misses some. The sample records about 11,000 clones, 88% being singletons. The sequenced sample was peripheral blood. Source of these receptors: a human donor in a cohort sampled during active COVID-19.

This clone was seen only once. The chain uses TRBV10-3 and TRBJ1-2; the D gene is possibly TRBD1 (5 bases). The germline gives CDR1 ENHRY, CDR2 SYGVKD. The CDR3 extends over 18 amino acids. Trimming left V 4 bases short and J 9 bases short, with 30 bases between. The CDR3 spells CAISGQDTNLGMGSSYTF. The CDR3 region has the DNA TGTGCCATCAGTGGTCAGGACACTAACCTCGGAATGGGTAGTAGCTACACCTTC.

This chain uses TRBV24-1 with TRBJ2-1; the match to TRBD2 covers 9 bases. V shed 4 bases and J 3 bases; nucleotides not matched to a gene: 9. Germline V gene lookup returns CDR1 KGHDR and CDR2 SFDVKD. The CDR3 sequence is 17 residues long. The CDR3 region is CATSDSTSGGGYNEQFF. The CDR3 bases are TGTGCCACCAGTGACTCGACTAGCGGAGGAGGCTACAATGAGCAGTTCTTC.

The chain is built from TRBV2 and TRBJ2-6, with 10 nucleotides matching TRBD2. V trimming: 11 bases; J trimming: 0 bases; junction bases outside the gene matches: 7. The CDR3 has 16 residues. The germline gives CDR1 SNHLY, CDR2 FYNNEI. The CDR3 region has the DNA TGTGCCCTAGGGACTAGCGAGAGCTCTGGGGCCAACGTCCTGACTTTC. Residues: CALGTSESSGANVLTF.

The rearrangement links TRBV3-1 (or the pseudogene TRBV3-2) to TRBJ2-7; possible D gene TRBD2, 6 bases. Germline lookup yields CDR1 LGHDT and CDR2 YNNKEL (reference sequence). V lost 4 bases, J lost 0 bases, and 10 bases lay in between. The CDR3 sequence is 14 residues long. The CDR3 bases are TGTGCCAGCAGCCTCGGGACTTCCTCCTACGAGCAGTACTTC. The encoded protein is CASSLGTSSYEQYF.

This clone has only a few counts. The chain carries TRBV28 and TRBJ2-3; 7 bases align to TRBD1. Trimming took 3 bases from V and 8 from J; bases not matched to a gene: 11. The germline CDR1 and CDR2 sequences are MDHEN and SYDVKM. The CDR3 contains 15 residues. CDR3 coding DNA: TGTGCCAGCAGTTTGGGGACAGCCAGTAGGGGTACGCAGTATTTT. This sequence encodes CASSLGTASRGTQYF.

This chain connects TRBV6-5 to TRBJ2-1; D may be TRBD2 (7 bases). This CDR3 spans 14 amino acids. Germline V gives CDR1 MNHEY, CDR2 SVGAGI. Trimming pared 6 bases from V and 6 bases from J, leaving 15 bases between. The CDR3 reads CASSPPRGANEQFF. In nucleotides, the CDR3 is TGTGCCAGCAGCCCACCCCGGGGGGCCAATGAGCAGTTCTTC.

The J gene is TRBJ2-2, the V gene TRBV7-3; weak D call: TRBD2 (6 bases). There are 17 residues in the CDR3. CDR1 SGHTA and CDR2 FQGTGA come from the germline V gene. Trimming left V 5 bases short and J 2 bases short, with 18 bases between. CDR3 sequence reads: CASSLGGIGRNTGELFF. For the CDR3, the DNA is TGTGCCAGCAGCCTGGGTGGGATCGGGAGAAACACCGGGGAGCTGTTTTTT.

This chain connects TRBV5-1 to TRBJ2-1, with TRBD2 identical over 10 bases. Germline CDR1 reads SGHRS; CDR2 reads YFSETQ. The CDR3 spans 16 residues. Losses at the gene ends were 0 bases for V and 7 bases for J; bases not matched to a gene: 7. CDR3 region: CASSLASSGRYNEQFF. The CDR3 DNA is TGCGCCAGCAGCTTGGCGAGTAGCGGGAGGTATAATGAGCAGTTCTTC.

This chain joins TRBV7-9 and TRBJ1-1; tentative D call: TRBD1 (6 bases). V dropped 1 base and J dropped 10 bases, with 13 bases sitting between them. The CDR3 extends over 13 amino acids. Germline V gene lookup returns CDR1 SEHNR and CDR2 FQNEAQ (reference sequence). This chain's CDR3 is CASSLGDIPTAFF. For the CDR3, the DNA is TGTGCCAGCAGCTTAGGGGACATCCCGACAGCTTTCTTT.

V usage is TRBV13 and J usage is TRBJ2-1; weak D call: TRBD2 (6 bases). V shed 2 bases and J shed 4 bases, with 12 bases lying between them. CDR1 is PRHDT, CDR2 FYEKMQ, per germline (reference sequence). This CDR3 has 15 residues. The CDR3 here is CASSLTLARYNEQFF. The CDR3 region has the DNA TGTGCCAGCAGCTTAACCCTAGCGAGATACAATGAGCAGTTCTTC.